This is a list of T cell receptor beta chains from one sample in a study of T cell changes during pregnancy in multiple sclerosis. This table comes from immunoSEQ multiplex PCR, and its TCRdb copy is limited to in-frame clones, with some not included. This table has 20,000 or so clones, roughly 89% appearing once. Sequencing used CD8+ T cells from peripheral blood mononuclear cells, obtained in the third trimester of pregnancy. The receptors were sampled from a female donor in good health, enrolled as a control in a pregnancy study. Both conserved end residues are part of each CDR3. Fields, in order: CDR3 protein, CDR3 DNA, D gene, V gene, clone size, J gene. D genes are given only for firm matches. Part of the rows lack a size; the others show once, few, many or a class for expanded clones.

CDR3 protein: CASSTGTGGSEQYF
CDR3 DNA: TGTGCCAGCAGCACCGGGACAGGGGGCTCCGAGCAGTACTTC
D gene: TRBD1
V gene: TRBV7-3
clone size: NA
J gene: TRBJ2-7

CDR3 protein: CASSHMKGQGLVNTEAFF
CDR3 DNA: TGCGCCAGCAGCCACATGAAGGGACAGGGGTTGGTGAACACTGAAGCTTTCTTT
D gene: TRBD1
V gene: TRBV4-3
clone size: NA
J gene: TRBJ1-1

CDR3 protein: CASSVRSREEDGYTF
CDR3 DNA: TGTGCCAGCAGCGTTAGGTCCAGGGAAGAGGATGGCTACACCTTC
D gene: NA
V gene: TRBV11-1
clone size: NA
J gene: TRBJ1-2

CDR3 protein: CASSPGNTEAFF
CDR3 DNA: TGTGCCAGCAGTCCAGGGAACACTGAAGCTTTCTTT
D gene: NA
V gene: TRBV6-6
clone size: NA
J gene: TRBJ1-1

CDR3 protein: CASSPSGGGLDTQYF
CDR3 DNA: TGTGCCAGCAGCCCTAGCGGGGGGGGACTAGATACGCAGTATTTT
D gene: TRBD2
V gene: TRBV27
clone size: NA
J gene: TRBJ2-3

CDR3 protein: CASSQARTGGTEAFF
CDR3 DNA: TGTGCCAGCAGCCAGGCTCGGACAGGGGGCACTGAAGCTTTCTTT
D gene: TRBD1
V gene: TRBV4-2
clone size: NA
J gene: TRBJ1-1

CDR3 protein: CASSLLQGANTEAFF
CDR3 DNA: TGTGCCAGCAGTTTGCTACAGGGGGCGAACACTGAAGCTTTCTTT
D gene: TRBD1
V gene: TRBV27
clone size: NA
J gene: TRBJ1-1

CDR3 protein: CASRGGQGNSYEQYF
CDR3 DNA: TGTGCCAGCAGAGGGGGACAGGGCAACTCCTACGAGCAGTACTTC
D gene: TRBD1
V gene: TRBV27
clone size: NA
J gene: TRBJ2-7

CDR3 protein: CASSVNRDRGKDNEQFF
CDR3 DNA: TGTGCCAGCAGCGTAAATCGGGACAGAGGGAAAGACAATGAGCAGTTCTTC
D gene: TRBD1
V gene: TRBV9
clone size: NA
J gene: TRBJ2-1

CDR3 protein: CASSPLQGRYGYTF
CDR3 DNA: TGCGCCAGCAGCCCACTACAGGGGCGGTATGGCTACACCTTC
D gene: TRBD1
V gene: TRBV4-3
clone size: NA
J gene: TRBJ1-2

CDR3 protein: CASTSGGEGYTF
CDR3 DNA: TGTGCCAGCACCTCCGGAGGGGAGGGCTACACCTTC
D gene: NA
V gene: TRBV28
clone size: NA
J gene: TRBJ1-2

CDR3 protein: CASSQGRTGRTEAFF
CDR3 DNA: TGCGCCAGCAGCCAAGGGAGGACAGGGCGAACTGAAGCTTTCTTT
D gene: TRBD1
V gene: TRBV4-3
clone size: NA
J gene: TRBJ1-1

CDR3 protein: CASRADSEAFF
CDR3 DNA: TGTGCCAGCAGGGCCGACAGTGAAGCTTTCTTT
D gene: NA
V gene: TRBV28
clone size: NA
J gene: TRBJ1-1

CDR3 protein: CATSSGTGLDQPQHF
CDR3 DNA: TGTGCCACCAGCAGCGGGACAGGTCTTGATCAGCCCCAGCATTTT
D gene: TRBD1
V gene: TRBV15
clone size: NA
J gene: TRBJ1-5

CDR3 protein: CASSKSGQGDYGYTF
CDR3 DNA: TGTGCCAGCAGCAAGTCCGGACAGGGGGACTATGGCTACACCTTC
D gene: NA
V gene: TRBV21-1
clone size: few
J gene: TRBJ1-2

CDR3 protein: CASSQDKGGLTGAGNTIYF
CDR3 DNA: TGCGCCAGCAGCCAAGATAAAGGAGGGTTGACAGGGGCCGGAAACACCATATATTTT
D gene: TRBD1
V gene: TRBV4-3
clone size: NA
J gene: TRBJ1-3

CDR3 protein: CASSLRQGRIEAFF
CDR3 DNA: TGCGCCAGCAGCTTGAGACAGGGGCGGATAGAGGCTTTCTTT
D gene: TRBD1
V gene: TRBV5-1
clone size: once
J gene: TRBJ1-1

CDR3 protein: CASSLVVDTGREKLFF
CDR3 DNA: TGTGCCAGCAGCTTAGTAGTGGACACCGGTCGAGAAAAACTGTTTTTT
D gene: NA
V gene: TRBV7-9
clone size: NA
J gene: TRBJ1-4

CDR3 protein: CASSLARGRLYGYTF
CDR3 DNA: TGTGCCAGCAGCTTAGCCAGGGGGCGCCTCTATGGCTACACCTTC
D gene: TRBD1
V gene: TRBV7-2
clone size: once
J gene: TRBJ1-2

CDR3 protein: CASSPRDLANEQFF
CDR3 DNA: TGTGCCAGCAGCCCAAGGGACTTAGCCAATGAGCAGTTCTTC
D gene: NA
V gene: TRBV14
clone size: NA
J gene: TRBJ2-1

CDR3 protein: CASSHNRDTRTEAFF
CDR3 DNA: TGTGCCAGTAGTCACAACCGGGACACCCGCACTGAAGCTTTCTTT
D gene: NA
V gene: TRBV19
clone size: NA
J gene: TRBJ1-1

CDR3 protein: CASTSWDRETYGYTF
CDR3 DNA: TGTGCCAGCACCTCCTGGGACAGGGAGACCTATGGCTACACCTTC
D gene: TRBD1
V gene: TRBV27
clone size: NA
J gene: TRBJ1-2

CDR3 protein: CASSLGEAYNEQFF
CDR3 DNA: TGTGCCAGCAGCTTAGGTGAGGCTTACAATGAGCAGTTCTTC
D gene: NA
V gene: TRBV7-9
clone size: NA
J gene: TRBJ2-1

CDR3 protein: CASSEAGAYEQYF
CDR3 DNA: TGTGCCAGCAGCGAAGCAGGGGCCTACGAGCAGTACTTC
D gene: NA
V gene: TRBV7-9
clone size: NA
J gene: TRBJ2-7

CDR3 protein: CASSLSSEQYF
CDR3 DNA: TGTGCCAGCAGCCTATCCTCCGAGCAGTACTTC
D gene: NA
V gene: TRBV14
clone size: NA
J gene: TRBJ2-7

CDR3 protein: CATSDSGGYSYEQYF
CDR3 DNA: TGTGCCACCAGCGACTCGGGGGGTTACTCCTACGAGCAGTACTTC
D gene: TRBD2
V gene: TRBV15
clone size: NA
J gene: TRBJ2-7

CDR3 protein: CASSEDRARLETQYF
CDR3 DNA: TGTGCCAGTAGTGAAGACAGGGCTCGATTAGAGACCCAGTACTTC
D gene: TRBD1
V gene: TRBV19
clone size: NA
J gene: TRBJ2-5

CDR3 protein: CASSPRTGELFF
CDR3 DNA: TGCGCCAGCAGCCCACGGACCGGGGAGCTGTTTTTT
D gene: NA
V gene: TRBV4-1
clone size: once
J gene: TRBJ2-2

CDR3 protein: CASSSGQGYTF
CDR3 DNA: TGTGCCAGCAGTTCAGGACAGGGCTACACCTTC
D gene: NA
V gene: TRBV27
clone size: NA
J gene: TRBJ1-2

CDR3 protein: CASKFSGQGGLSPLHF
CDR3 DNA: TGTGCCAGCAAATTCAGCGGACAGGGAGGACTTTCACCCCTCCACTTT
D gene: TRBD1
V gene: TRBV4-2
clone size: NA
J gene: TRBJ1-6

CDR3 protein: CAISEGDRGMGGYTF
CDR3 DNA: TGTGCCATCAGTGAGGGGGACAGGGGCATGGGGGGCTACACCTTC
D gene: TRBD1
V gene: TRBV10-3
clone size: NA
J gene: TRBJ1-2

CDR3 protein: CAGTTGTGNSPLHF
CDR3 DNA: TGTGCCGGTACAACCGGGACAGGGAATTCACCCCTCCACTTT
D gene: TRBD1
V gene: TRBV30
clone size: NA
J gene: TRBJ1-6

CDR3 protein: CATSRSGASSYNSPLHF
CDR3 DNA: TGTGCCACCAGCCGTTCAGGGGCCAGCTCCTATAATTCACCCCTCCACTTT
D gene: NA
V gene: TRBV15
clone size: NA
J gene: TRBJ1-6

CDR3 protein: CASSRGPGGYGYTF
CDR3 DNA: TGTGCCAGCAGCCGGGGGCCAGGGGGATATGGCTACACCTTC
D gene: TRBD1
V gene: TRBV28
clone size: NA
J gene: TRBJ1-2

CDR3 protein: CASSQDEGSSGANTGELFF
CDR3 DNA: TGTGCCAGCAGCCAAGATGAGGGCTCTAGCGGGGCCAACACCGGGGAGCTGTTTTTT
D gene: TRBD2
V gene: TRBV4-2
clone size: once
J gene: TRBJ2-2

CDR3 protein: CATSSSGGAGETQYF
CDR3 DNA: TGTGCCACCAGCAGCAGCGGGGGGGCCGGGGAGACCCAGTACTTC
D gene: TRBD2
V gene: TRBV15
clone size: NA
J gene: TRBJ2-5

CDR3 protein: CASSPGTGLYGYTF
CDR3 DNA: TGTGCCAGCAGCCCCGGGACAGGCCTATATGGCTACACCTTC
D gene: TRBD1
V gene: TRBV7-3
clone size: NA
J gene: TRBJ1-2